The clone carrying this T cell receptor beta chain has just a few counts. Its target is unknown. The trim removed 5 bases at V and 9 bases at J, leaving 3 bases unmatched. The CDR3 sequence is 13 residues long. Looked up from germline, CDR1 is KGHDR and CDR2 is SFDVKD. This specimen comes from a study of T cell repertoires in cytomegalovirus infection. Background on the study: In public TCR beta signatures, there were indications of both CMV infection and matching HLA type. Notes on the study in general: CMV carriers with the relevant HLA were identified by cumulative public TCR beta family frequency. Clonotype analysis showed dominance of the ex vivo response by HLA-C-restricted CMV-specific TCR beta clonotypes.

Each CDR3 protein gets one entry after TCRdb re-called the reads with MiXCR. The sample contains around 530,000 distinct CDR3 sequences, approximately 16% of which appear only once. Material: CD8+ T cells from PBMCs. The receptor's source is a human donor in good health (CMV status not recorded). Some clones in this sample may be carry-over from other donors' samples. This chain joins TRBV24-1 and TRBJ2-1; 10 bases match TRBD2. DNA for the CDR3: TGTGCCACCAGTGGCCTAGCGGGAGTTGAGCAGTTCTTC. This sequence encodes CATSGLAGVEQFF.